A single sample is the source of the 20 T cell receptor beta chains below, sequenced in a study of blood T cell repertoires in COVID-19. Clones were sequenced by immunoSEQ multiplex PCR, and TCRdb holds only the in-frame ones, with some missing. The data contain 250,000 or so clones, roughly 91% of them singletons. Material: peripheral blood. These receptors all stem from a young man with COVID-19, enrolled during active disease.

This chain connects TRBV5-1 to TRBJ1-2; D not certain. Trimming left V 6 bases short and J 2 bases short, with 14 bases between. Germline CDR1 is SGHRS and CDR2 is YFSETQ. The CDR3 spans 14 residues. CDR3 nucleotides: TGCGCCAGCAATTCCCCTACCAACAACTATGGCTACACCTTC. It yields the protein CASNSPTNNYGYTF.

The chain employs TRBV10-1 and TRBJ1-1; the D is unclear. There are 13 residues in the CDR3. Trimming removed 2 bases from V and 4 bases from J, with 8 bases in between. CDR1 and CDR2 from the germline V gene are WNHNN and SYGVQD (reference sequence). CDR3 amino acids: CASSEKIGTEAFF. The CDR3 region has the DNA TGCGCCAGCAGTGAGAAAATCGGCACTGAAGCTTTCTTT.

This chain joins TRBV7-9 and TRBJ1-1; D gene ambiguous. CDR1 and CDR2 from the germline V gene are SEHNR and FQNEAQ (reference sequence). This CDR3 has 14 residues. The germline V and J ends were trimmed by 8 bases and 0 bases, with 13 bases remaining between them. CDR3 in amino acids: CASQDLHLNTEAFF. The CDR3 DNA reads TGTGCCAGCCAGGATCTTCACCTGAACACTGAAGCTTTCTTT.

The chain carries TRBV3-1 (or the pseudogene TRBV3-2) and TRBJ1-6; D remains ambiguous. Germline CDR1 reads LGHDT; CDR2 reads YNNKEL (reference sequence). This CDR3 is 13 amino acids long. V lost 0 bases and J lost 11, with 8 bases in between. In DNA, the CDR3 is TGTGCCAGCAGCCAAGAGCGACTCACACCCCTCCACTTT. This encodes CASSQERLTPLHF.

The chain is built from TRBV14 and TRBJ1-2, with D unresolved. V lost 3 bases and J 5 bases, leaving 10 bases between the germline ends. Germline-derived CDR1 and CDR2 are SGHDN and FVKESK. The CDR3 has 13 amino acids. CDR3 bases: TGTGCCAGCAGCCACACCAAACTTTATGGCTACACCTTC. This encodes CASSHTKLYGYTF.

The chain couples TRBV5-1 to TRBJ2-1; 8 nucleotides agree with TRBD1. J was trimmed by 5 bases and V by 8 bases; bases with no gene match: 6. This CDR3 has 13 residues. Germline lookup yields CDR1 SGHRS and CDR2 YFSETQ. The CDR3 DNA reads as TGCGCCAGTTGGACAGGGTCTAACAATGAGCAGTTCTTC. Translated, it gives CASWTGSNNEQFF.

The chain has TRBV5-4 and TRBJ1-2; TRBD1 is a possible D gene (5 bases). This CDR3 has 14 residues. Trimming removed 0 bases from V and 8 bases from J, with 14 bases in between. Germline lookup yields CDR1 SGHNT and CDR2 YYREEE (reference sequence). In DNA form, the CDR3 reads TGTGCCAGCAGCTTGGTTCTGGGGGGTCGAGGCTACACCTTC. Its protein product is CASSLVLGGRGYTF.

CDR3 in DNA: TGCGCCAGCAGCTTGGAGACAGAAAATAATTCACCCCTCCACTTT. Its protein is CASSLETENNSPLHF. The rearrangement uses TRBV5-1 and TRBJ1-6, with a weak D call TRBD1 (5 bases). The germline V and J ends were trimmed by 0 bases and 5 bases, with 9 bases remaining between them. This CDR3 spans 15 amino acids. From germline, CDR1 is SGHRS and CDR2 YFSETQ.

The chain recombines TRBV4-1 with TRBJ1-6; 7 nucleotides align to TRBD1. CDR1 and CDR2 (germline): MGHRA, YSYEKL. CDR3 size: 18 residues. The trim removed 2 bases at V and 5 bases at J, leaving 12 bases unmatched. The CDR3 sequence: CASSQKGAGTGDNSPLHF. DNA of the CDR3: TGCGCCAGCAGCCAAAAGGGGGCCGGGACCGGCGATAATTCACCCCTCCACTTT.

This clone came up once. The chain is built from TRBV7-3 and TRBJ1-5; D ambiguous. The CDR3 spans 14 residues. V lost 6 bases, J lost 7 bases, and 16 bases lay in between. Germline loops: CDR1 SGHTA, CDR2 FQGTGA. CDR3 residues: CASRRTRVGQPQHF. The CDR3 coding sequence is TGTGCCAGCAGAAGAACCCGGGTTGGGCAGCCCCAGCATTTT. Drawing the rest from reference TRBV7-3 and TRBJ1-5, the complete variable domain is GAGVSQTPSNKVTEKGKYVELRCDPISGHTALYWYRQSLGQGPEFLIYFQGTGAADDSGLPNDRFFAVRPEGSVSTLKIQRTERGDSAVYLCASRRTRVGQPQHFGDGTRLSIL.

Here the CDR3 DNA reads TGTGCCAGCAGCTTTGGCGACAGGGCTTATGAAGCTTTCTTT. Translation: CASSFGDRAYEAFF. J is TRBJ1-1 and V is TRBV5-4, with 7 bases identical to TRBD1. The CDR3 spans 14 residues. CDR1 SGHNT and CDR2 YYREEE come from the germline V gene (reference sequence). V dropped 2 bases and J dropped 7; count of bases not matched to a gene: 8.

The rearrangement uses TRBV9 and TRBJ2-1, with a weak D call TRBD1 (5 bases). The CDR3 is 15 residues long. Per germline, CDR1 SGDLS and CDR2 YYNGEE. Trimming left V 2 bases short and J 5 bases short, with 14 bases between. This CDR3 reads CASSVRSAGNNEQFF. The CDR3 bases are TGTGCCAGCAGCGTGCGGTCAGCAGGGAACAATGAGCAGTTCTTC. Combining the CDR3 with reference TRBV9 and TRBJ2-1 gives the whole variable domain DSGVTQTPKHLITATGQRVTLRCSPRSGDLSVYWYQQSLDQGLQFLIQYYNGEERAKGNILERFSAQQFPDLHSELNLSSLELGDSALYFCASSVRSAGNNEQFFGPGTRLTVL.

The V and J genes are TRBV7-2 and TRBJ2-3; D unresolved. The V gene's germline CDR1 is SGHTA and CDR2 FQGNSA. V lost 3 bases and J lost 5, with 12 bases in between. The CDR3 is 14 residues long. CDR3 sequence reads: CASSLAGPGDTQYF. CDR3 nucleotides: TGTGCCAGCAGCTTGGCAGGTCCCGGAGATACGCAGTATTTT.

This chain links TRBV19 with TRBJ1-1; the match to TRBD1 covers 10 bases. V was pared by 5 bases and J by 6 bases, with 9 bases of the junction left unmatched. Germline V gives CDR1 LNHDA, CDR2 SQIVND (reference sequence). The CDR3 totals 15 residues. The CDR3 loop reads CASSPGDRGPSEAFF. CDR3 bases: TGTGCCAGTAGTCCAGGAGACAGGGGGCCCTCTGAAGCTTTCTTT.

The CDR3 here is CASSYTTGLLPYEQYF. The DNA of the CDR3 is TGTGCCAGCAGCTACACTACAGGGTTATTGCCCTACGAGCAGTACTTC. The chain uses TRBV14 and TRBJ2-7, with D possibly matching TRBD1 (6 bases). Deletions cut 5 bases from V and 2 bases from J, with 19 bases between. The CDR3 has 16 amino acids. Germline lookup yields CDR1 SGHDN and CDR2 FVKESK.

This CDR3 is CASSPQVGGDEQYF. CDR3 sequence (DNA): TGTGCCAGCAGCCCCCAGGTCGGGGGGGATGAGCAGTACTTC. The V call is TRBV9, the J call TRBJ2-7, with 8 bases that match TRBD2. Germline loops: CDR1 SGDLS, CDR2 YYNGEE. The CDR3 covers 14 residues. V trimming: 4 bases; J trimming: 7 bases; junction bases outside the gene matches: 10.

This chain uses TRBV6-5 with TRBJ2-3; D is uncertain. The CDR3 consists of 14 residues. Germline lookup yields CDR1 MNHEY and CDR2 SVGAGI. Trimming cost V 5 bases and J 4 bases, with 13 bases left between them. CDR3 sequence: CASSPALTSDTQYF. In DNA, the CDR3 is TGTGCCAGCAGTCCCGCCCTCACTTCAGATACGCAGTATTTT.

The chain recombines TRBV11-2 with TRBJ2-6; possible D gene TRBD2, 7 bases. The CDR3 has 19 amino acids. The V end lost 7 bases, the J end lost 0 bases, and 22 bases lay between the germline ends. CDR1 and CDR2 from the germline V gene are SGHAT and FQNNGV. Here the CDR3 DNA reads TGTGCCAGCACCGAACATCTCGGGGGGACAAGCTCTGGGGCCAACGTCCTGACTTTC. This codes for CASTEHLGGTSSGANVLTF.

This chain uses TRBV9 with TRBJ2-2; 8 positions agree with TRBD1. V shed 3 bases and J 5 bases; nucleotides not matched to a gene: 9. The CDR3 totals 16 residues. The germline CDR1 and CDR2 sequences are SGDLS and YYNGEE. The CDR3 nucleotides read TGTGCCAGCAGCGGTGCCGGGACAGGATTTACCGGGGAGCTGTTTTTT. This encodes CASSGAGTGFTGELFF.

V gene TRBV5-1 combines with J gene TRBJ1-2; TRBD1 agrees at 10 bases. The trim removed 0 bases at V and 7 bases at J, leaving 6 bases unmatched. This CDR3 spans 15 amino acids. Per germline, CDR1 SGHRS and CDR2 YFSETQ. CDR3 sequence reads: CASSLARTGGSGYTF. The CDR3 bases are TGCGCCAGCAGCTTGGCGAGGACAGGGGGGTCTGGCTACACCTTC.